This T cell receptor (beta chain) was retrieved from a study of spatial heterogeneity in lung cancer. The time point denotes: sample taken at primary tumor resection. 55 to 80 TRACERx patients with early, untreated non-small cell lung cancer donated samples. Unsorted tumor, nontumor lung tissue or cryopreserved PBMC supplied the whole RNA. This CDR3 comprises 14 residues. V was clipped by 0 bases and J by 1 base; unmatched bases: 2. The germline CDR1 and CDR2 sequences are DFQATT and SNEGSKA (reference sequence). General observations from the study: Ubiquitous and regional nonsynonymous mutations were each tracked by the matching count of ubiquitous or regional expanded TCRs. Mutation tallies in tumors tracked expanded intratumoral alpha and beta TCR counts. Tumor T cell coverage was estimated at around 7% for alpha and more than 11% for beta chains.

MiXCR, applied by TCRdb to the 5' RACE reads, yields one record per CDR3 protein. Of 9,500 to 12,000 distinct CDR3 sequences in the sample, approximately 8.7% were seen once. Points on this clonotype: What it binds is unknown.

The source material was lung tumor tissue, sampled at surgery. The chain links TRBV20-1 to TRBJ2-5; 7 bases are a match to TRBD1. The clonotype comes from a female donor with early-stage non-small cell lung cancer. The CDR3 bases are TGCAGTGCTAGAGATCCAGGGGGCCAAGAGACCCAGTACTTC. Its protein product is CSARDPGGQETQYF.